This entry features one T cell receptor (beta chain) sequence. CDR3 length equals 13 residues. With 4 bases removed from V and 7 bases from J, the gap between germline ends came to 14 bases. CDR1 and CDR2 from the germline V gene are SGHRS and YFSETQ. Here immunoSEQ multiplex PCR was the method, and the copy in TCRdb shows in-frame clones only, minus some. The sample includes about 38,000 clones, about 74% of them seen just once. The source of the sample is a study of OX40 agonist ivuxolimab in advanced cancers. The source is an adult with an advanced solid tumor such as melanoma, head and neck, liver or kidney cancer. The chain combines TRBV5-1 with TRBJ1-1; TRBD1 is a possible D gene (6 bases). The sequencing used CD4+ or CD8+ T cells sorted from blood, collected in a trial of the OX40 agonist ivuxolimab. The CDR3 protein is CASSLPDSLEAFF. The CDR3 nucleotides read TGCGCCAGCAGCCTACCGGACAGTCTTGAAGCTTTCTTT.